This T cell receptor (beta chain) came from a study of shared clonotypes between healthy human individuals. V was clipped by 7 bases and J by 1 base, with 13 bases between them. There are 14 residues in the CDR3. Germline V gene lookup returns CDR1 MDHEN and CDR2 SYDVKM. Measured with immunoSEQ multiplex PCR; TCRdb has only the in-frame clones, and not every one. The data contain approximately 940,000 clones, approximately 80% of them singletons. The rearrangement joins TRBV28 to TRBJ2-5, with D possibly TRBD1 on 6 matching bases. The sequence was obtained from a man younger than 35 in good health. What was sequenced was memory CD4+ T cells sorted from blood. Subset denoted: CD45RA-negative fraction. Here the CDR3 DNA reads TGTGCCAGCAACTCAGGACAGATCCAAGAGACCCAGTACTTC. The encoded protein is CASNSGQIQETQYF.